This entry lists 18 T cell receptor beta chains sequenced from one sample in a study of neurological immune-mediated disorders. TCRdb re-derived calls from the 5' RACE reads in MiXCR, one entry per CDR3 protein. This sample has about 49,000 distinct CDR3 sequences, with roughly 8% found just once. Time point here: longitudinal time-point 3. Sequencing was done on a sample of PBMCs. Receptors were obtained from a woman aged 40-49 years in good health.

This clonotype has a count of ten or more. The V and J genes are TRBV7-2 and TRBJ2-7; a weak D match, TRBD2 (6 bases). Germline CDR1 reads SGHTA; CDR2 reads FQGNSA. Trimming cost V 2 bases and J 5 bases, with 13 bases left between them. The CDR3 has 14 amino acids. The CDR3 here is CASSLTLAVNEQYF. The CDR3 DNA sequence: TGTGCCAGCAGCTTAACACTAGCAGTAAACGAGCAGTACTTC.

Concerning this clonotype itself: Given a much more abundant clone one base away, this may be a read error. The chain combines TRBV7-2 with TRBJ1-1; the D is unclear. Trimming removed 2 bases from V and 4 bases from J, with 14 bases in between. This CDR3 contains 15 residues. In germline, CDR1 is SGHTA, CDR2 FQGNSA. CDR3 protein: CASSLRMRWSTEAFF. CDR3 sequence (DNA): TGTGCCAGCAGCTTACGTATGCGTTGGAGCACTGAAGCTTTCTTT.

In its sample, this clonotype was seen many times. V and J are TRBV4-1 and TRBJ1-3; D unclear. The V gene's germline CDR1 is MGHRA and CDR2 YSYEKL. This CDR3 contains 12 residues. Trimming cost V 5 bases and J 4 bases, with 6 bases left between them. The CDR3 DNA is TGCGCCAGCAGCACACGGGGAAACACCATATATTTT. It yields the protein CASSTRGNTIYF.

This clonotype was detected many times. For the CDR3, the DNA is TGTGCCAGCAGTCCATCCAGATACACCGGGGAGCTGTTTTTT. Amino acid sequence: CASSPSRYTGELFF. The V gene is TRBV27, the J gene TRBJ2-2, with no clear D. The CDR3 spans 14 residues. V was pared by 5 bases and J by 3 bases, with 10 bases between. Germline V lookup: CDR1 MNHEY, CDR2 SMNVEV (reference sequence).

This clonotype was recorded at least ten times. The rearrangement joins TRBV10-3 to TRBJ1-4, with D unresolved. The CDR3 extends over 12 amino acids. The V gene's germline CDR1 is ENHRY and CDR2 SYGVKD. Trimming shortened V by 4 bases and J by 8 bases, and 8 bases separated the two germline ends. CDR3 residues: CAISGGNEKLFF. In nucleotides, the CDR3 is TGTGCCATCAGTGGGGGAAACGAAAAACTGTTTTTT.

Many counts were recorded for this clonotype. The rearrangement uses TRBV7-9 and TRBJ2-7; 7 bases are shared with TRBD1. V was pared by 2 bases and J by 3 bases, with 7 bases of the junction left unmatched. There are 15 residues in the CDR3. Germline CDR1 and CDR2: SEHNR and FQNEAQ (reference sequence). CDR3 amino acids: CASSLLRDSLYEQYF. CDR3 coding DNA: TGTGCCAGCAGCTTACTCCGGGACAGCCTCTACGAGCAGTACTTC.

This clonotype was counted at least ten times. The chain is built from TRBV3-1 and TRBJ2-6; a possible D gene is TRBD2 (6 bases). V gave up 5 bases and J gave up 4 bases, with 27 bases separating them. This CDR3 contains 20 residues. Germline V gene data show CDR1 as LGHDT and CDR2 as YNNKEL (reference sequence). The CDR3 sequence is CASSDDLGWGDATGANVLTF. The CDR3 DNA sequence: TGTGCCAGCAGCGACGACTTGGGGTGGGGGGATGCAACGGGGGCCAACGTCCTGACTTTC.

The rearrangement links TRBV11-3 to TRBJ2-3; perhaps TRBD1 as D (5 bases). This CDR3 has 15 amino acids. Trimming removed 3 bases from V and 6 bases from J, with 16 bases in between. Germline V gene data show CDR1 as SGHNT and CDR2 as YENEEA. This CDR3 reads CASSFTGVGEDTQYF. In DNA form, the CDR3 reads TGTGCCAGCAGCTTCACAGGTGTTGGTGAGGATACGCAGTATTTT.

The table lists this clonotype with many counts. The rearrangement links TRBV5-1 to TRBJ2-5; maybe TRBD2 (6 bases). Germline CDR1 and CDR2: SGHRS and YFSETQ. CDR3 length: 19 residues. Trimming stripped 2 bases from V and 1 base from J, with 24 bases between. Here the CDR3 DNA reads TGCGCCAGCAGCTTCTGGGTGGGGCTGAGTAGCGGAAGCCAAGAGACCCAGTACTTC. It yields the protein CASSFWVGLSSGSQETQYF.

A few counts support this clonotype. In DNA, the CDR3 is TGTGCCAGCAGTCGAAGGACAGGGGCTTTCACTGAAGCTTTCTTT. Translating gives CASSRRTGAFTEAFF. This chain links TRBV6-5 with TRBJ1-1; TRBD1 matches 9 bases. Germline CDR1 MNHEY, CDR2 SVGAGI. This CDR3 has 15 amino acids. V shed 5 bases, J shed 4 bases, and the junction held 8 bases outside the gene matches.

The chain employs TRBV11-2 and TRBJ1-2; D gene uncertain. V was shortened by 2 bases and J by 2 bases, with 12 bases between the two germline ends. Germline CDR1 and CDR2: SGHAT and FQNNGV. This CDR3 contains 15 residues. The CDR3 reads CASSLNQHRNYGYTF. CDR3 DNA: TGTGCCAGCAGCTTAAATCAGCACAGAAACTATGGCTACACCTTC.

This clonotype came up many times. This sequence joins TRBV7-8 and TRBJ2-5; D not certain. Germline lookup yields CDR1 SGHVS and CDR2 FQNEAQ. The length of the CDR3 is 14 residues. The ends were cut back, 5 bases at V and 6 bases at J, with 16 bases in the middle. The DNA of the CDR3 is TGTGCCAGCAGCGCCCGACGGACGCCCAAGACCCAGTACTTC. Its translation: CASSARRTPKTQYF.

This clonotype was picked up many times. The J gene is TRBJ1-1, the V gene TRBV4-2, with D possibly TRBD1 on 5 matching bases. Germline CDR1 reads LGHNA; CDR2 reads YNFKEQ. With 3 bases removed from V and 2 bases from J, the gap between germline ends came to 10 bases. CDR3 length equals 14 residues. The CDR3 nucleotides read TGTGCCAGCAGCCATTCGGGGCTAAACACTGAAGCTTTCTTT. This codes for CASSHSGLNTEAFF.

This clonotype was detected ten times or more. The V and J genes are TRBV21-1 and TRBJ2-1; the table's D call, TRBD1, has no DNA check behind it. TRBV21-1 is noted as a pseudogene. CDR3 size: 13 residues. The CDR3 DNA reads TGTGCCAGCAGCAAAGGCCCCAGGGGGTGGAAGTTCTTC. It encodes CASSKGPRGWKFF.

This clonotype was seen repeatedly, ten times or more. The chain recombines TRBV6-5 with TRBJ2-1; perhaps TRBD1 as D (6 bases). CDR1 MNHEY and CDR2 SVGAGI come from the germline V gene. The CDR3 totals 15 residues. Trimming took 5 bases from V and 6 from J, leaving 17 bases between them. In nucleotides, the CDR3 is TGTGCCAGCAGTCAAGCCGGGACAATCGCCAATGAGCAGTTCTTC. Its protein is CASSQAGTIANEQFF.

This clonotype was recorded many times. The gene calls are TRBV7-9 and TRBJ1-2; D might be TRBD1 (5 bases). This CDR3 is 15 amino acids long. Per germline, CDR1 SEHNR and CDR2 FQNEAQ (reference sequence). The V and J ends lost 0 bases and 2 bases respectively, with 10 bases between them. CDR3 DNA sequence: TGTGCCAGCAGCTTAGCCCGGGGCGCCAACTATGGCTACACCTTC. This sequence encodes CASSLARGANYGYTF.

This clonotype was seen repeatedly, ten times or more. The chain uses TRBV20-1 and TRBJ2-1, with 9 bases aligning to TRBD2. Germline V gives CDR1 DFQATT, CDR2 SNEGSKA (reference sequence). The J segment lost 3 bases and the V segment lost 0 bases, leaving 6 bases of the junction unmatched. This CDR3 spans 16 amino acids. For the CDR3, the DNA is TGCAGTGCTAGAGACGGAGAGCGGGGGGACTACAATGAGCAGTTCTTC. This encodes CSARDGERGDYNEQFF.

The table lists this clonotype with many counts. CDR3 in DNA: TGTGCCAGCAGTTTAGACCCAGGGGTCTCACCCCTCCACTTT. Its translation: CASSLDPGVSPLHF. The J gene is TRBJ1-6, the V gene TRBV12-3 or TRBV12-4, with D perhaps matching TRBD1 (6 bases). This CDR3 is built from 14 residues. V was shortened by 1 base and J by 10 bases, with 11 bases between the two germline ends.